The T cell receptor beta chain described here comes from a study of shared clonotypes between healthy human individuals. Profiling relied on immunoSEQ multiplex PCR, and the TCRdb table lists in-frame clones only, not all of them. Among roughly 1.4 million clones listed, approximately 98.5% were seen once. CDR3 length: 15 amino acids. In germline, CDR1 is ENHRY, CDR2 SYGVKD. Trimming left V 10 bases short and J 2 bases short, with 20 bases between. The chain recombines TRBV10-3 with TRBJ2-5; D possibly corresponds to TRBD2 (5 bases). The TCR was taken from a man between 25 and 39 years old in good health. The sequencing input was naive CD4+ T cells sorted from blood. Subset described: CD45RA+ positively selected. CDR3 nucleotides: TGTGCCACGAGCGGCGGTCTCCCAGTACAAGAGACCCAGTACTTC. Amino acid sequence: CATSGGLPVQETQYF.